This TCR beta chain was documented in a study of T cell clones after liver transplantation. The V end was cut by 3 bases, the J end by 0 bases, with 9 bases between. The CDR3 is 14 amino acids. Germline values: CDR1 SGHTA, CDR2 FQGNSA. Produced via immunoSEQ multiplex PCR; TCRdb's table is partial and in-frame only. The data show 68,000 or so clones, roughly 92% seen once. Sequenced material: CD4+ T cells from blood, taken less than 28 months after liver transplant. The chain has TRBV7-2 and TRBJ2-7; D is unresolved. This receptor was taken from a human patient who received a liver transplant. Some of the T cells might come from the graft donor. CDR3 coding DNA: TGTGCCAGCAGCTTCCCTGAGAGCTCCTACGAGCAGTACTTC. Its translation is CASSFPESSYEQYF.